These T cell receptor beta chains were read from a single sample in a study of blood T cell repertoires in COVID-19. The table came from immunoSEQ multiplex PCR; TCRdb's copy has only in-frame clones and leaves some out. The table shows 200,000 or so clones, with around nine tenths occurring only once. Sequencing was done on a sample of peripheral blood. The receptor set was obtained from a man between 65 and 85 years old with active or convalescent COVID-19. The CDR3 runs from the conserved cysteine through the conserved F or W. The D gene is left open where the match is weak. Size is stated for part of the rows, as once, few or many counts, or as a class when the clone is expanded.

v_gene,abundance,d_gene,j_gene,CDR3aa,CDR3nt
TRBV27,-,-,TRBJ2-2,CASSFRNTGELFF,TGTGCCAGCAGTTTTCGGAACACCGGGGAGCTGTTTTTT
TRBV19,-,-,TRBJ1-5,CASNPTHSAGRWVVPQHF,TGTGCCAGTAACCCTACTCACTCGGCAGGCAGGTGGGTTGTGCCCCAGCATTTT
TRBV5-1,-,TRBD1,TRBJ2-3,CASTRWGQRYTDTQYF,TGCGCCAGCACCCGGTGGGGACAGCGATACACAGATACGCAGTATTTT
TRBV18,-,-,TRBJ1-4,CASSPSSPTNEKLFF,TGTGCCAGCTCACCATCGAGCCCAACTAATGAAAAACTGTTTTTT
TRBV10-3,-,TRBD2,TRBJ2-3,CAISRTSGGIADTQYF,TGTGCCATCAGCAGGACTAGCGGGGGAATTGCAGATACGCAGTATTTT
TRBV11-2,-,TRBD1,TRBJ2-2,CASSPGQRDTGELFF,TGTGCCAGCAGCCCGGGACAGCGAGACACCGGGGAGCTGTTTTTT
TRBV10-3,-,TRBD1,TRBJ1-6,CAISESTGQNSPLHF,TGTGCCATCAGTGAGTCGACAGGGCAGAATTCACCCCTCCACTTT
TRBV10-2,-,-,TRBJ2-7,CASSGHPGRESSYEQYF,TGCGCCAGCAGTGGACACCCGGGACGGGAGAGCTCCTACGAGCAGTACTTC
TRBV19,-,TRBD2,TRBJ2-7,CASSIRRSVGTSGRIYEQYF,TGTGCCAGTAGTATTCGTCGGTCGGTGGGGACTAGCGGGAGAATCTACGAGCAGTACTTC
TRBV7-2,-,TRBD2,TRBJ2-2,CASSLLGRVAGELFF,TGTGCCAGCAGCTTATTGGGGAGGGTCGCCGGGGAGCTGTTTTTT
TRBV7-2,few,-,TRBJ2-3,CASSLGAGGTDTQYF,TGTGCCAGCAGCTTAGGAGCGGGTGGCACAGATACGCAGTATTTT
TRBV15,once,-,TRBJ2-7,CATSRDQGRVSEQYF,TGTGCCACCAGCAGAGATCAGGGTCGAGTCTCCGAGCAGTACTTC
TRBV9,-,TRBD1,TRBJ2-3,CASSPGQSGTDTQYF,TGTGCCAGCAGTCCGGGACAGTCGGGCACAGATACGCAGTATTTT
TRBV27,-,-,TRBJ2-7,CASSLSGVGGYEQYF,TGTGCCAGCAGTTTAAGCGGAGTGGGTGGGTACGAGCAGTACTTC
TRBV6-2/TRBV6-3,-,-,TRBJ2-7,CASSYGQNTKQYF,TGTGCCAGCAGCTATGGACAGAATACGAAGCAGTACTTC
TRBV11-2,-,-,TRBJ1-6,CASRGEGNSPLHF,TGTGCCAGCAGGGGAGAAGGTAATTCACCCCTCCACTTT
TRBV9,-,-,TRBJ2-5,CASSLSVEETQYF,TGTGCCAGCAGCCTTAGCGTTGAAGAGACCCAGTACTTC
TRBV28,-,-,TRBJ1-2,CASYAGYYGYTF,TGTGCCAGCTATGCCGGGTACTATGGCTACACCTTC
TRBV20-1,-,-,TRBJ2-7,CSASSLEQYF,TGCAGTGCTAGTTCCCTCGAGCAGTACTTC
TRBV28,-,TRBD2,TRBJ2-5,CASSHRGGGETQYF,TGTGCCAGCAGTCACCGAGGCGGGGGGGAGACCCAGTACTTC
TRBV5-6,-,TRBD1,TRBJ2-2,CASSYGTGVTGELFF,TGTGCCAGCAGCTACGGGACAGGGGTTACCGGGGAGCTGTTTTTT
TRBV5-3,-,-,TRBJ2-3,CARSFSRQGPTGNSVDTQYF,TGTGCCAGAAGCTTCTCGAGGCAGGGTCCTACAGGGAATTCGGTGGATACGCAGTATTTT
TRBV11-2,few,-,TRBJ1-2,CASSSLRIGAHGTNYGYTF,TGTGCCAGCAGCTCCCTCCGTATAGGGGCCCATGGAACTAACTATGGCTACACCTTC
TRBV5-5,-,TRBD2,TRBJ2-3,CASSLAGSGGDTQYF,TGTGCCAGCAGCTTGGCCGGTAGCGGGGGGGATACGCAGTATTTT
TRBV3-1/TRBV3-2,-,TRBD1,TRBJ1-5,CASSLGTGNSNQPQHF,TGTGCCAGCAGCCTCGGGACAGGGAATAGCAATCAGCCCCAGCATTTT
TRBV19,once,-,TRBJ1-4,CASSSDRTTNEKLFF,TGTGCCAGTAGTAGTGACAGGACAACTAATGAAAAACTGTTTTTT
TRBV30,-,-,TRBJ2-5,CAWSPRGGGRETQYF,TGTGCCTGGAGTCCACGCGGTGGGGGCCGGGAGACCCAGTACTTC
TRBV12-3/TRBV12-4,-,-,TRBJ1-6,CASSLGGNSPLHF,TGTGCCAGCAGTCTCGGGGGGAATTCACCCCTCCACTTT
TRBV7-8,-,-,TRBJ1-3,CASSFGGSGSGNTIYF,TGTGCCAGCAGCTTTGGGGGGAGCGGCTCTGGAAACACCATATATTTT